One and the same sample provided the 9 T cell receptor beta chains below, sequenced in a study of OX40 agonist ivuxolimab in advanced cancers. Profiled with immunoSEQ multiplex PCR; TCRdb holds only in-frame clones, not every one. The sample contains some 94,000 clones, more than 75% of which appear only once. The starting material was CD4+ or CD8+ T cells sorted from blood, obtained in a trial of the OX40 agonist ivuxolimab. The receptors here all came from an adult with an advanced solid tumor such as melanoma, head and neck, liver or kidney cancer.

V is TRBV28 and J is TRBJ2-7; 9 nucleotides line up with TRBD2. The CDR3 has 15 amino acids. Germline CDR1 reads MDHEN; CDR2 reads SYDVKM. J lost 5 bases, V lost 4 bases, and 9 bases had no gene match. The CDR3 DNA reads TGTGCCAGCAGTTCCCCCGGGACTAGCATCAACGAGCAGTACTTC. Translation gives CASSSPGTSINEQYF.

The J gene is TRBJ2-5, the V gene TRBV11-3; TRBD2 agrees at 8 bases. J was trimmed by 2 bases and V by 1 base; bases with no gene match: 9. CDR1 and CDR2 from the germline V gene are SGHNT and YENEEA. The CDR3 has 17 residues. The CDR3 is CASSLGGGRPLQETQYF. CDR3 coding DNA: TGTGCCAGCAGCTTAGGTGGCGGGAGGCCACTTCAAGAGACCCAGTACTTC. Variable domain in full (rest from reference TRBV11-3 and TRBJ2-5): EAGVVQSPRYKIIEKKQPVAFWCNPISGHNTLYWYLQNLGQGPELLIRYENEEAVDDSQLPKDRFSAERLKGVDSTLKIQPAELGDSAVYLCASSLGGGRPLQETQYFGPGTRLLVL.

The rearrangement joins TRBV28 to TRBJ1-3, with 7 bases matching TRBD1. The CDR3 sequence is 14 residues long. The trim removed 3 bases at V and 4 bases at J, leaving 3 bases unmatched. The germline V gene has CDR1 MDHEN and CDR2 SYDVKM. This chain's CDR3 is CASSLRGLGNTIYF. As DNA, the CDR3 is TGTGCCAGCAGTTTGAGGGGGCTCGGAAACACCATATATTTT.

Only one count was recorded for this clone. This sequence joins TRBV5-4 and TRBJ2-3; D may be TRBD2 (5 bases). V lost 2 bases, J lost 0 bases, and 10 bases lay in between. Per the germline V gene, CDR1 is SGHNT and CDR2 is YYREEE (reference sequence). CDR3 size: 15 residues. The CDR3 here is CASSLGGPSTDTQYF. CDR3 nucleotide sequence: TGTGCCAGCAGCTTAGGCGGGCCTAGCACAGATACGCAGTATTTT. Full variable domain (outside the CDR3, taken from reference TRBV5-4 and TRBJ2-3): ETGVTQSPTHLIKTRGQQVTLRCSSQSGHNTVSWYQQALGQGPQFIFQYYREEENGRGNFPPRFSGLQFPNYSSELNVNALELDDSALYLCASSLGGPSTDTQYFGPGTRLTVL.

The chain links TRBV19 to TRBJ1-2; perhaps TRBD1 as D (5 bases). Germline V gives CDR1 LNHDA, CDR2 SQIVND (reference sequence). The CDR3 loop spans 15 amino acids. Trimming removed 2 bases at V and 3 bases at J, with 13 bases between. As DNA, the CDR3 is TGTGCCAGTAGTATATCGGGGGACTCCGACTATGGCTACACCTTC. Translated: CASSISGDSDYGYTF.

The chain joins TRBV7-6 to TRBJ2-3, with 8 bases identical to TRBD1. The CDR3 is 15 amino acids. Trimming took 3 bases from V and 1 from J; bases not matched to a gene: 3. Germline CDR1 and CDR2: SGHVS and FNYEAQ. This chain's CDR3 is CASSFRTGRTDTQYF. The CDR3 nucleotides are TGTGCCAGCAGCTTTCGGACAGGGCGCACAGATACGCAGTATTTT.

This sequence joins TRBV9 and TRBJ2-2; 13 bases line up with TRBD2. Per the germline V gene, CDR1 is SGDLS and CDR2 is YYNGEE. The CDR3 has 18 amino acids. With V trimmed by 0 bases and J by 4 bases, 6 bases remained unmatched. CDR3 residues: CASSVGTSGRESTGELFF. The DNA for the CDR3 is TGTGCCAGCAGCGTAGGGACTAGCGGGAGAGAAAGCACCGGGGAGCTGTTTTTT.

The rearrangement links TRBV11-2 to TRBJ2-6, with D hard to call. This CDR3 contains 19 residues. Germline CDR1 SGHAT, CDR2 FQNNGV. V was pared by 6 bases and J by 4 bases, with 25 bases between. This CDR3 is CASSSRRGLGLGGANVLTF. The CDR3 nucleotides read TGTGCCAGCAGTTCAAGACGCGGTTTGGGGTTGGGCGGGGCCAACGTCCTGACTTTC.

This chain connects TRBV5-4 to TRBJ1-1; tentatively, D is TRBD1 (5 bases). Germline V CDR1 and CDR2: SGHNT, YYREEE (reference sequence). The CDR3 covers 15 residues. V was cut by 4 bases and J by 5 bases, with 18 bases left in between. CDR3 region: CASSPGGGGRTEAFF. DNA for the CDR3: TGTGCCAGCAGCCCCGGCGGGGGGGGTCGTACTGAAGCTTTCTTT.